This T cell receptor beta chain derives from a study of T cell changes during pregnancy in multiple sclerosis. CDR3 length: 20 amino acids. Germline V gene data show CDR1 as LNHNV and CDR2 as YYDKDF (reference sequence). V was cut by 0 bases and J by 0 bases, with 21 bases left in between. Generated by immunoSEQ multiplex PCR, the TCRdb table keeps only in-frame clones and is missing some. This repertoire shows around 41,000 clones, roughly 90% found once; its top ten account for approximately 1.5%. The chain has TRBV15 and TRBJ1-3; D unclear. What was sequenced was PBMCs (not recorded whether the cells were cultured). This receptor was identified in a female donor with multiple sclerosis, enrolled in a pregnancy study. The CDR3 coding sequence is TGTGCCACCAGCAGAGATCGGTTCTTCCACCGCTGGAGCTCTGGAAACACCATATATTTT. Translated, it gives CATSRDRFFHRWSSGNTIYF.